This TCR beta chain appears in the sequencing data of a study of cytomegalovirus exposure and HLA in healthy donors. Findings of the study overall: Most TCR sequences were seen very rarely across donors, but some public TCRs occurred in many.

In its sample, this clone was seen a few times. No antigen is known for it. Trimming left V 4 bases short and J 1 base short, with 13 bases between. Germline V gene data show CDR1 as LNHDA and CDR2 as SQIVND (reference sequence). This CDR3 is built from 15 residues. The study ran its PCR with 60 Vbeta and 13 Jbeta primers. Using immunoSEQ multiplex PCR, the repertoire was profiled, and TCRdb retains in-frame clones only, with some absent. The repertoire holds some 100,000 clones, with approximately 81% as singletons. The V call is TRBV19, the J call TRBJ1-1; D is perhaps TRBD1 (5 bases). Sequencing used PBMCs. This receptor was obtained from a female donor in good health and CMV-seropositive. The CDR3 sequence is CASSNPSRENTEAFF. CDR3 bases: TGTGCCAGTAGTAACCCGAGCAGGGAGAACACTGAAGCTTTCTTT.